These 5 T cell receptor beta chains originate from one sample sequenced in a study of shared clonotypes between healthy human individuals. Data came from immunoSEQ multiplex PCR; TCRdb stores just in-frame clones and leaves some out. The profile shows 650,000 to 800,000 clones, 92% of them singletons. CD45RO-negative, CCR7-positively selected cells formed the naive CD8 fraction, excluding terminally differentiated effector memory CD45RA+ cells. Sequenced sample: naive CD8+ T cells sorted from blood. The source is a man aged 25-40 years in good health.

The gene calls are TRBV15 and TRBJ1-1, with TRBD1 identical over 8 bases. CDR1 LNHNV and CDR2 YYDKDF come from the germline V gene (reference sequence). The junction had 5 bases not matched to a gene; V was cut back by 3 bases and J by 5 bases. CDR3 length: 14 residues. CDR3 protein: CATSSTGGNTEAFF. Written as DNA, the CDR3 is TGTGCCACCAGCAGCACAGGGGGTAATACTGAAGCTTTCTTT. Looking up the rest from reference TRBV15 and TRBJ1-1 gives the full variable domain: DAMVIQNPRYQVTQFGKPVTLSCSQTLNHNVMYWYQQKSSQAPKLLFHYYDKDFNNEADTPDNFQSRRPNTSFCFLDIRSPGLGDTAMYLCATSSTGGNTEAFFGQGTRLTVV.

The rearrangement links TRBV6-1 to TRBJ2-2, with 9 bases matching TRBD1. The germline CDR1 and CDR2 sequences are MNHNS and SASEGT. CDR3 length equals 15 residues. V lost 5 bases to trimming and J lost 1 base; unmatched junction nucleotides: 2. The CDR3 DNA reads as TGTGCCAGCAGTCCGGGACAGGGGAACACCGGGGAGCTGTTTTTT. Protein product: CASSPGQGNTGELFF.

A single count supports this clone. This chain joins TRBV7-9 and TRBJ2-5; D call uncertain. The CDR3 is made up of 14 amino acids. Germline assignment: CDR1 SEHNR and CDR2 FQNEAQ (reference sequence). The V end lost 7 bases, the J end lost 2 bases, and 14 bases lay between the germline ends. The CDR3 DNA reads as TGTGCCAGCACCCATATCCCAGGACAAGAGACCCAGTACTTC. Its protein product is CASTHIPGQETQYF.

CDR3 nucleotide sequence: TGCAGCGTTGAGCTGCTGGCAGGCGACAGGGTGGGAGGTCATGACAATGAGCAGTTCTTC. It specifies CSVELLAGDRVGGHDNEQFF. The chain combines TRBV29-1 with TRBJ2-1; tentative D call: TRBD1 (7 bases). This CDR3 comprises 20 residues. The ends were cut back, 3 bases at V and 5 bases at J, with 32 bases in the middle. Germline loops: CDR1 SQVTM, CDR2 ANQGSEA.

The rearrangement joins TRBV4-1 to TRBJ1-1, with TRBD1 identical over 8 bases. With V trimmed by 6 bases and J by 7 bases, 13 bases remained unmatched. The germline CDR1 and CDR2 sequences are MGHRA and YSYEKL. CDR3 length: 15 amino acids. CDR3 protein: CASSYKQGGVDEAFF. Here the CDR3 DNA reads TGCGCCAGCAGTTACAAACAGGGGGGGGTGGATGAAGCTTTCTTT.